The clone carrying this T cell receptor beta chain was counted a few times. The TCR beta library used iRepertoire HTBI primers with Arm-PCR amplification of CDR3. TCRdb re-called the multiplex PCR reads with MiXCR, one entry per CDR3 protein. The profile covers fewer than 450,000 distinct CDR3 sequences, with around a quarter appearing a single time and about a quarter taken by the ten largest. The V end lost 3 bases, the J end lost 2 bases, and 8 bases lay between the germline ends. From germline, CDR1 is SGHRS and CDR2 YFSETQ. The CDR3 contains 13 residues. The data belong to a study of regulatory T cells in long-lasting Graves disease. Sample time point: persistent/refractory GD, antithyroid drugs over 5 years with positive TRAb. The TCR library was prepared using RNA isolated from PBMCs. Xi'an, China, was home to the endocrinology department that provided patients.

This sample comprised peripheral blood mononuclear cells (PBMCs), obtained when the disease was refractory, from a patient treated with antithyroid drugs. V usage is TRBV5-1 and J usage is TRBJ2-5; no firm D call. This receptor was taken from a female donor with Graves disease. As DNA, the CDR3 is TGCGCCAGCAGCTCGGAACCGCAAGAGACCCAGTACTTC. Translating gives CASSSEPQETQYF.